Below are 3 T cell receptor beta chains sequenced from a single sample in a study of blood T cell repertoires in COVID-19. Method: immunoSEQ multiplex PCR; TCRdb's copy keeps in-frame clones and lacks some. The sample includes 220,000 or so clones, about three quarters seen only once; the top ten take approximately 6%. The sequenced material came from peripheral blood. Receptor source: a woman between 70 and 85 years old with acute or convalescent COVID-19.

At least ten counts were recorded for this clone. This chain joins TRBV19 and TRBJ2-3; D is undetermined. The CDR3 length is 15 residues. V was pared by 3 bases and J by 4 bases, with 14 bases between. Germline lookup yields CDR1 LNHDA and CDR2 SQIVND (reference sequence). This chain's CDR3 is CASSIGIALSDTQYF. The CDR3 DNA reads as TGTGCCAGTAGTATTGGTATCGCGCTATCAGATACGCAGTATTTT.

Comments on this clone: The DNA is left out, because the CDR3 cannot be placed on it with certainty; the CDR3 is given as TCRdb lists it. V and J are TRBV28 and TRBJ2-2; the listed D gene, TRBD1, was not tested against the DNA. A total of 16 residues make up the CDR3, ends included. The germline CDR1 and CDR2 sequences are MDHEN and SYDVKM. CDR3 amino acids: CASSFLAGVNTGELFF.

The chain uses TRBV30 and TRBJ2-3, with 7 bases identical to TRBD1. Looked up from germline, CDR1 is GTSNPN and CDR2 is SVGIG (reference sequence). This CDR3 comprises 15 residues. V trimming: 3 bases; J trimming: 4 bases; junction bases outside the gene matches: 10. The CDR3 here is CAWRKDGTAPDTQYF. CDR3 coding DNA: TGTGCCTGGAGGAAGGACGGGACAGCTCCAGATACGCAGTATTTT.